The 5 T cell receptor beta chains below were found in one sample sequenced in a study of CD8 T cells in Susac syndrome. RNA amounts of about 0.5 to 1 ug underwent reverse transcription with random hexamers. TCRdb reprocessed the immunoSEQ multiplex PCR reads with MiXCR, giving one entry per CDR3 protein. Seen here are about 140,000 distinct CDR3 sequences, 85% to 95% observed once, and the top ten hold about 0.18%. Input material: CD8+ T cells from PBMCs. The source is a human donor with Susac syndrome.

V usage is TRBV4-1 and J usage is TRBJ1-3; possibly TRBD1 for D (5 bases). This CDR3 region has 17 residues. Trimming left V 6 bases short and J 0 bases short, with 18 bases between. Per germline, CDR1 MGHRA and CDR2 YSYEKL. The chain's CDR3 is CASRDPMGPRSGNTIYF. DNA of the CDR3: TGCGCCAGCAGGGACCCAATGGGACCGCGCTCTGGAAACACCATATATTTT.

This chain links TRBV4-1 with TRBJ2-2; D ambiguous. This CDR3 has 13 amino acids. Trimming shortened V by 3 bases and J by 2 bases, and 4 bases separated the two germline ends. Per the germline V gene, CDR1 is MGHRA and CDR2 is YSYEKL. CDR3 in DNA: TGCGCCAGCAGCCATCCCAACACCGGGGAGCTGTTTTTT. Amino acids: CASSHPNTGELFF.

This clonotype was recorded only once. The chain couples TRBV12-3 or TRBV12-4 to TRBJ1-2; D remains ambiguous. The CDR3 is 12 residues long. Trimming took off 3 bases at V and 7 bases at J, with 9 bases between the two ends. The DNA of the CDR3 is TGTGCCAGCAGTTTTGAGATGAGTGGCTACACCTTC. This codes for CASSFEMSGYTF.

V gene TRBV12-3 or TRBV12-4 combines with J gene TRBJ2-1, with D tentatively TRBD2 (6 bases). This CDR3 is built from 16 residues. Trimming stripped 6 bases from V and 6 bases from J, with 21 bases between. The CDR3 DNA reads as TGTGCCAGCAGCCTAAGGGTGGAGGGGCTGATCAATGAGCAGTTCTTC. As protein: CASSLRVEGLINEQFF.

This chain links TRBV24-1 with TRBJ2-7, with a possible D match to TRBD1 (6 bases). The CDR3 loop spans 13 amino acids. Trimming stripped 9 bases from V and 0 bases from J, with 11 bases between. Germline V gene sequence: CDR1 KGHDR, CDR2 SFDVKD. CDR3 residues: CATLGASSYEQYF. The CDR3 coding sequence is TGTGCCACCCTGGGGGCTAGCTCCTACGAGCAGTACTTC.